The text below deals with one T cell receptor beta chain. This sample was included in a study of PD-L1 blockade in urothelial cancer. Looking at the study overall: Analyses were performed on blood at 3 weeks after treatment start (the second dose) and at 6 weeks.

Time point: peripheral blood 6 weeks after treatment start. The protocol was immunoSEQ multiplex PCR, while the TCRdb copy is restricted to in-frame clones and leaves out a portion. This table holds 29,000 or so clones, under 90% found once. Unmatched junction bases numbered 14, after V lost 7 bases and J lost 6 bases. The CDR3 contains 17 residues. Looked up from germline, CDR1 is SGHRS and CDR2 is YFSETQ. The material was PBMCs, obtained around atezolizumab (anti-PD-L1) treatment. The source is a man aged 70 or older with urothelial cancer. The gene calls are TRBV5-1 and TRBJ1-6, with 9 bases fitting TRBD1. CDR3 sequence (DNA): TGCGCCAGCGGGTCCGGGACAGGGACCGGAGCTAATTCACCCCTCCACTTT. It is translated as CASGSGTGTGANSPLHF.